One and the same sample provided the 30 T cell receptor beta chains below, sequenced in a study of radiation and T cells in renal cell carcinoma. Indicated time point: baseline pretreatment blood. Treatment noted: 15 Gy SBRT to primary tumor, nephrectomy 4 weeks later. The method was immunoSEQ multiplex PCR; TCRdb's version includes in-frame clones alone and lacks a portion of them. Counted here are approximately 140,000 clones, around four fifths occurring once; the ten biggest clones make up around 25%. The starting material was blood, obtained from a patient whose treatment included radiotherapy and nephrectomy. These receptors all stem from a woman between 50 and 59 years old with renal cell carcinoma.

J is TRBJ1-1 and V is TRBV19, with D maybe TRBD1 (6 bases). Germline loops: CDR1 LNHDA, CDR2 SQIVND (reference sequence). This CDR3 has 13 amino acids. Trimming pared 5 bases from V and 5 bases from J, leaving 12 bases between. The CDR3 sequence is CASSPRTATEAFF. In nucleotides, the CDR3 is TGTGCCAGTAGTCCCCGGACAGCGACTGAAGCTTTCTTT.

V and J are TRBV2 and TRBJ1-1, with a tentative D call TRBD1 (6 bases). Germline V gene data show CDR1 as SNHLY and CDR2 as FYNNEI. V gave up 7 bases and J gave up 1 base, with 10 bases separating them. This CDR3 region has 13 residues. Here the CDR3 DNA reads TGTGCCAGCACCGGACAGCCGAACACTGAAGCTTTCTTT. Protein: CASTGQPNTEAFF.

The CDR3 reads CASSHWRGGSYEQYF. As DNA, the CDR3 is TGTGCCAGTAGTCATTGGCGGGGGGGATCCTACGAGCAGTACTTC. The rearrangement links TRBV19 to TRBJ2-7; 9 bases are a match to TRBD2. The V and J ends lost 5 bases and 1 base, in that order; junction bases with no gene match: 6. Per the germline V gene, CDR1 is LNHDA and CDR2 is SQIVND (reference sequence). The CDR3 covers 15 residues.

The rearrangement links TRBV28 to TRBJ2-6; unclear D gene. Germline CDR1 is MDHEN and CDR2 is SYDVKM. CDR3 length: 13 amino acids. Trimming removed 6 bases at V and 0 bases at J, with 3 bases between. CDR3 coding DNA: TGTGCCAGCAGGGCCTCTGGGGCCAACGTCCTGACTTTC. Translation: CASRASGANVLTF.

This clone was observed a handful of times. The chain joins TRBV30 to TRBJ2-3; 7 bases are a match to TRBD2. The germline V gene encodes CDR1 GTSNPN and CDR2 SVGIG (reference sequence). The CDR3 consists of 15 residues. With V trimmed by 0 bases and J by 4 bases, 7 bases remained unmatched. In DNA form, the CDR3 reads TGTGCCTGGAGTGTATACCGGGGGGTCGCAGATACGCAGTATTTT. Amino acid sequence: CAWSVYRGVADTQYF.

This CDR3 is CASSLRYEQYF. Written as DNA, the CDR3 is TGTGCCAGCAGCTTAAGGTACGAGCAGTACTTC. This sequence joins TRBV11-2 and TRBJ2-7; D is ambiguous. The germline gives CDR1 SGHAT, CDR2 FQNNGV. Trimming shortened V by 2 bases and J by 4 bases, and 3 bases separated the two germline ends. The CDR3 length is 11 residues.

CDR3 amino acids: CASSSYGTGEGLAGGRRQFF. CDR3 DNA sequence: TGTGCCAGCAGCAGCTATGGGACCGGCGAGGGACTAGCGGGAGGACGAAGGCAGTTCTTC. The chain recombines TRBV5-4 with TRBJ2-1; 15 bases are shared with TRBD2. Germline CDR1 is SGHNT and CDR2 is YYREEE (reference sequence). This CDR3 has 20 residues. The ends lost 4 bases at V and 12 bases at J; junction bases unmatched: 23.

This chain joins TRBV7-2 and TRBJ2-5, with D possibly being TRBD1 (5 bases). Germline V gene lookup returns CDR1 SGHTA and CDR2 FQGNSA. Trimming took off 5 bases at V and 0 bases at J, with 10 bases between the two ends. The CDR3 has 14 residues. CDR3 sequence reads: CASSTQTDQETQYF. CDR3 DNA: TGTGCCAGCAGCACTCAGACAGACCAAGAGACCCAGTACTTC. The full variable domain, rest sourced from reference TRBV7-2 and TRBJ2-5, is GAGVSQSPSNKVTEKGKDVELRCDPISGHTALYWYRQSLGQGLEFLIYFQGNSAPDKSGLPSDRFSAERTGGSVSTLTIQRTQQEDSAVYLCASSTQTDQETQYFGPGTRLLVL.

The chain uses TRBV5-4 and TRBJ1-5; 7 positions agree with TRBD1. Trimming at V came to 4 bases and at J to 7 bases, leaving 5 bases not matched to a gene. In germline, CDR1 is SGHNT, CDR2 YYREEE (reference sequence). There are 13 residues in the CDR3. The CDR3 nucleotides are TGTGCCAGCAGCCTGCAGGGGGAGCAGCCCCAGCATTTT. As protein: CASSLQGEQPQHF.

The rearrangement uses TRBV7-2 and TRBJ1-1, with D possibly being TRBD1 (5 bases). V was cut by 3 bases and J by 5 bases, with 13 bases left in between. The germline gives CDR1 SGHTA, CDR2 FQGNSA. This CDR3 has 14 amino acids. CDR3 loop: CASSFSGIRTEAFF. CDR3 sequence (DNA): TGTGCCAGCAGCTTTTCAGGGATTCGGACTGAAGCTTTCTTT.

V is TRBV9 and J is TRBJ2-5; D is ambiguous. CDR3 size: 17 residues. Trimming removed 0 bases at V and 1 base at J, with 16 bases between. CDR1 is SGDLS and CDR2 is YYNGEE in the germline V gene. The CDR3 nucleotides read TGTGCCAGCAGCGTAGAGCCCTTGACGGGCCCCCAAGAGACCCAGTACTTC. This translates into CASSVEPLTGPQETQYF.

The chain couples TRBV4-3 to TRBJ2-6; D remains unclear. This CDR3 contains 15 residues. Germline CDR1 is LGHNA and CDR2 is YSLEER. Trimming took off 4 bases at V and 2 bases at J, with 9 bases between the two ends. DNA for the CDR3: TGCGCCAGCAGCCGCCCAGGAGCTGGGGCCAACGTCCTGACTTTC. Residues: CASSRPGAGANVLTF.

This sequence joins TRBV30 and TRBJ1-6, with 7 bases aligning to TRBD1. Per germline, CDR1 GTSNPN and CDR2 SVGIG (reference sequence). The CDR3 loop spans 13 amino acids. J gave up 7 bases and V 1 base, and 1 base lay outside the gene matches. CDR3 loop: CAWSGQGNSPLHF. The CDR3 region has the DNA TGTGCCTGGAGTGGACAGGGCAATTCACCCCTCCACTTT.

In this sample, this clone turned up once. The chain is built from TRBV18 and TRBJ2-3, with D possibly being TRBD2 (6 bases). There are 14 residues in the CDR3. Germline V gene data show CDR1 as KGHSH and CDR2 as LQKENI. V lost 3 bases and J 3 bases, leaving 10 bases between the germline ends. CDR3 residues: CASSPAGGTDTQYF. The CDR3, as DNA: TGTGCCAGCTCACCGGCTGGGGGGACAGATACGCAGTATTTT.

The chain recombines TRBV27 with TRBJ2-6; 8 bases map to TRBD1. Per the germline V gene, CDR1 is MNHEY and CDR2 is SMNVEV (reference sequence). Trimming at V came to 1 base and at J to 0 bases, leaving 2 bases not matched to a gene. This CDR3 spans 17 amino acids. The CDR3 sequence is CASSLWTGTSGANVLTF. CDR3 nucleotide sequence: TGTGCCAGCAGTTTATGGACAGGGACCTCTGGGGCCAACGTCCTGACTTTC.

The rearrangement joins TRBV7-2 to TRBJ2-7; 9 bases fit TRBD2. Trimming removed 11 bases from V and 2 bases from J; junction bases left unmatched: 10. The V gene's germline CDR1 is SGHTA and CDR2 FQGNSA. The CDR3 is 14 residues long. CDR3 amino acids: CASSRAGGTYEQYF. DNA for the CDR3: TGTGCCTCCTCGCGGGCGGGGGGGACCTACGAGCAGTACTTC.

V usage is TRBV5-5 and J usage is TRBJ2-2; D possibly corresponds to TRBD2 (5 bases). Trimming pared 3 bases from V and 1 base from J, leaving 10 bases between. The germline V gene encodes CDR1 SGHKS and CDR2 YYEKEE (reference sequence). CDR3 length equals 15 residues. This CDR3 is CASSSGLLNTGELFF. The CDR3 DNA follows: TGTGCCAGCAGCTCAGGACTCTTGAACACCGGGGAGCTGTTTTTT. The complete variable domain, with remaining parts taken from reference TRBV5-5 and TRBJ2-2, reads DAGVTQSPTHLIKTRGQQVTLRCSPISGHKSVSWYQQVLGQGPQFIFQYYEKEERGRGNFPDRFSARQFPNYSSELNVNALLLGDSALYLCASSSGLLNTGELFFGEGSRLTVL.

The genes are TRBV16 and TRBJ1-4, with 9 nucleotides matching TRBD1. Germline V lookup: CDR1 KGHSY, CDR2 FQNENV. This CDR3 contains 15 residues. After removal of 4 bases from V and 7 bases from J, the junction contained 7 bases not matched to a gene. The CDR3: CASSPEQGASEKLFF. The CDR3 coding sequence is TGTGCCAGCAGCCCGGAACAGGGGGCAAGTGAAAAACTGTTTTTT.

The CDR3 bases are TGTGCCAGCAGGTGGACAGGAGCCTACGAGCAGTACTTC. Protein sequence: CASRWTGAYEQYF. This rearrangement joins TRBV7-2 to TRBJ2-7, with TRBD1 matching over 7 bases. V shed 6 bases, J shed 2 bases, and the junction held 4 bases outside the gene matches. The CDR3 spans 13 residues. Germline-derived CDR1 and CDR2 are SGHTA and FQGNSA.

This chain uses TRBV12-5 with TRBJ2-2; D unresolved. Germline CDR1 is LGHNT and CDR2 is FRNRAP. This CDR3 comprises 15 residues. V was clipped by 1 base and J by 1 base, with 7 bases between them. CDR3 sequence reads: CASGLGDRNTGELFF. Here the CDR3 DNA reads TGTGCTAGTGGTTTGGGGGATCGGAACACCGGGGAGCTGTTTTTT.

The chain carries TRBV5-4 and TRBJ2-2, with a tentative D call TRBD1 (5 bases). The CDR3 runs 12 residues. Germline V lookup: CDR1 SGHNT, CDR2 YYREEE (reference sequence). V was trimmed by 9 bases and J by 4 bases, leaving 10 bases between them. CDR3 bases: TGTGCCACTAAAAGGGGCACCGGGGAGCTGTTTTTT. It codes for CATKRGTGELFF.

The chain combines TRBV5-5 with TRBJ1-2; D perhaps matches TRBD1 (5 bases). The V and J ends lost 2 bases and 3 bases respectively, with 8 bases between them. The germline V gene encodes CDR1 SGHKS and CDR2 YYEKEE (reference sequence). This CDR3 has 13 amino acids. CDR3 protein: CASSFGGDYGYTF. The CDR3 DNA follows: TGTGCCAGCAGCTTCGGGGGGGACTATGGCTACACCTTC.

In DNA form, the CDR3 reads TGTGCCAGCACCTTAAACGAGGGGGACACTGAAGCTTTCTTT. This gives the protein CASTLNEGDTEAFF. This chain connects TRBV5-4 to TRBJ1-1; D is perhaps TRBD1 (6 bases). Trimming took off 6 bases at V and 3 bases at J, with 15 bases between the two ends. CDR1 SGHNT and CDR2 YYREEE come from the germline V gene (reference sequence). This CDR3 is 14 amino acids long. Looking up the rest from reference TRBV5-4 and TRBJ1-1 gives the full variable domain: ETGVTQSPTHLIKTRGQQVTLRCSSQSGHNTVSWYQQALGQGPQFIFQYYREEENGRGNFPPRFSGLQFPNYSSELNVNALELDDSALYLCASTLNEGDTEAFFGQGTRLTVV.

The V and J genes are TRBV4-3 and TRBJ2-6, with TRBD2 as a possible D gene (5 bases). This CDR3 has 16 residues. V was shortened by 0 bases and J by 3 bases, with 9 bases between the two germline ends. Germline loops: CDR1 LGHNA, CDR2 YSLEER. The CDR3 loop is CASSQDEGLGANVLTF. In DNA form, the CDR3 reads TGCGCCAGCAGCCAAGATGAGGGCCTTGGGGCCAACGTCCTGACTTTC.

This chain uses TRBV6-5 with TRBJ2-4; TRBD1 matches 7 bases. In germline, CDR1 is MNHEY, CDR2 SVGAGI. This CDR3 is 11 amino acids long. The CDR3 DNA reads TGTGACCGACAGGGTTTAAACATTCAGTACTTC. This encodes CDRQGLNIQYF.

Of note for this clone: One end of the junction does not line up with germline, which may come from a read error. V usage is TRBV6-6 and J usage is TRBJ2-5; the match to TRBD1 covers 7 bases. This CDR3 has 15 amino acids. Per germline, CDR1 MNHNY and CDR2 SVGAGI (reference sequence). The CDR3 region is CASSYSGQPQQTQYF. The CDR3 region has the DNA TGTGCCAGCAGTTACTCGGGACAGCCCCAACAGACCCAGTACTTC.

The CDR3 spells CAIHHRETTEAFF. The CDR3 bases are TGTGCCATTCACCACAGGGAGACCACTGAAGCTTTCTTT. The gene calls are TRBV28 and TRBJ1-1, with D perhaps matching TRBD1 (6 bases). Germline V gene sequence: CDR1 MDHEN, CDR2 SYDVKM. Trimming left V 10 bases short and J 4 bases short, with 16 bases between. The CDR3 covers 13 residues.

This chain connects TRBV19 to TRBJ1-1; unclear D gene. Germline V gene sequence: CDR1 LNHDA, CDR2 SQIVND (reference sequence). The CDR3 runs to 14 residues. V was cut by 3 bases and J by 0 bases, with 8 bases left in between. The CDR3 region is CASSITHLNTEAFF. The CDR3, as DNA: TGTGCCAGTAGTATCACACACCTGAACACTGAAGCTTTCTTT.

This sequence joins TRBV5-1 and TRBJ1-4; 7 positions match TRBD1. The V gene's germline CDR1 is SGHRS and CDR2 YFSETQ. The CDR3 covers 15 residues. Trimming at V came to 4 bases and at J to 6 bases, leaving 9 bases not matched to a gene. For the CDR3, the DNA is TGCGCCAGCAGCCCGAAGAGGGACAGAGATGAAAAACTGTTTTTT. It yields the protein CASSPKRDRDEKLFF. Full variable domain (rest looked up from reference TRBV5-1 and TRBJ1-4): KAGVTQTPRYLIKTRGQQVTLSCSPISGHRSVSWYQQTPGQGLQFLFEYFSETQRNKGNFPGRFSGRQFSNSRSEMNVSTLELGDSALYLCASSPKRDRDEKLFFGSGTQLSVL.

J is TRBJ2-2 and V is TRBV5-4; D is perhaps TRBD1 (5 bases). CDR1 is SGHNT and CDR2 is YYREEE in the germline V gene (reference sequence). This CDR3 has 14 amino acids. V was clipped by 5 bases and J by 0 bases, with 8 bases between them. The CDR3 loop reads CASRTDSNTGELFF. CDR3 nucleotides: TGTGCCAGCAGGACAGACTCGAACACCGGGGAGCTGTTTTTT.